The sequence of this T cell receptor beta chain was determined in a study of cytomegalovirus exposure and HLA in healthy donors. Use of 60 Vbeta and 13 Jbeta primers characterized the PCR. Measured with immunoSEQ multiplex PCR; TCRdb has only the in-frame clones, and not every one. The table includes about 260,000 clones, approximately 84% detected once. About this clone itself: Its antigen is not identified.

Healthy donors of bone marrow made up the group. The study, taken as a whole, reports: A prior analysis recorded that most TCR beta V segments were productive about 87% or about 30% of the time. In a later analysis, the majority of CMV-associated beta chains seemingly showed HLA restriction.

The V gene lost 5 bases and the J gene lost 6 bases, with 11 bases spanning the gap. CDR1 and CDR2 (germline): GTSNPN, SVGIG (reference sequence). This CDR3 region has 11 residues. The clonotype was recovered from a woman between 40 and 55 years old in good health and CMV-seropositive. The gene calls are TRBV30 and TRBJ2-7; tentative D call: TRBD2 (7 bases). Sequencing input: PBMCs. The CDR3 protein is CAWSRGAEQYF. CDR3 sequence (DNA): TGTGCCTGGTCTCGGGGGGCCGAGCAGTACTTC.